The T cell receptor (beta chain) described here comes from a study of cytomegalovirus exposure and HLA in healthy donors. The donors were part of the validation cohort, which consisted of over a hundred subjects and was separate from the first cohort of 670 or so subjects. Of note for this clone: Its matching antigen is unknown.

Broader study findings: The study listed 164 cytomegalovirus-associated TCR beta chains.

Clones were sequenced by immunoSEQ multiplex PCR, and TCRdb holds only the in-frame ones, with some missing. The sample comprises approximately 160,000 clones, 80% to 90% of which are singletons, and 5.7% rests with the top ten. The length of the CDR3 is 13 residues. Trimming removed 7 bases from V and 1 base from J, with 10 bases in between. CDR1 and CDR2 (germline): SNHLY, FYNNEI. The specimen sequenced was PBMCs. V and J are TRBV2 and TRBJ1-1; D may be TRBD1 (6 bases). The sequence was collected from a woman aged 25 to 45 in good health and CMV-seronegative. The CDR3 DNA is TGTGCCAGCAACACAGGGCGGAACACTGAAGCTTTCTTT. Translated, it gives CASNTGRNTEAFF. The whole variable domain, remainder taken from reference TRBV2 and TRBJ1-1, is EPEVTQTPSHQVTQMGQEVILRCVPISNHLYFYWYRQILGQKVEFLVSFYNNEISEKSEIFDDQFSVERPDGSNFTLKIRSTKLEDSAMYFCASNTGRNTEAFFGQGTRLTVV.